The clone carrying this T cell receptor (beta chain) was recorded a few times. The data originate from a study of T-cell reconstitution after alpha-beta-depleted transplantation in children. Preparation of the TCRbeta library used unique molecular identifiers. One entry per CDR3 protein results from TCRdb running MiXCR on the PCR reads. Of approximately 230,000 distinct CDR3 sequences listed, roughly a quarter are singletons. V was trimmed by 2 bases and J by 1 base, leaving 10 bases between them. The CDR3 is made up of 15 amino acids. Germline V lookup: CDR1 LGHDT, CDR2 YNNKEL (reference sequence). The source of this sequence is a female patient aged 2-9 years who had a stem cell transplant for congenital amegakaryocytic thrombocytopenia, so the T cells may come from the graft donor. The sequences come from PBMCs, mostly from graft donor cells, collected 360 days after TCRalphabeta/CD19-depleted stem cell transplant. The J gene is TRBJ2-3, the V gene TRBV3-1; D tentatively reads TRBD1 or TRBD2 (5 bases each). This CDR3 is CASSQNGAGTDTQYF. The CDR3 region has the DNA TGTGCCAGCAGCCAAAACGGGGCAGGCACAGATACGCAGTATTTT.